A selection of T cell receptor beta chains follows, all from one sample in a study of cytomegalovirus exposure and HLA in healthy donors. Generated by immunoSEQ multiplex PCR, the TCRdb table keeps only in-frame clones and is missing some. The sample yields 150,000 to 200,000 clones, roughly 80% seen once. The specimen was PBMCs. The source of these receptors is a human donor in good health. CDR3s leave out the opening cysteine and the closing phenylalanine or tryptophan. The order of the fields is clone size, D gene, J gene, V gene, CDR3 protein. A D gene is named only where the DNA matches it firmly. Some rows have no size entry. The others give once, few or many, or a class for an expanded clone.

clone size: .; D gene: .; J gene: TRBJ2-3; V gene: TRBV10-3; CDR3 protein: AIAAWTATDTQY
clone size: few; D gene: .; J gene: TRBJ2-1; V gene: TRBV7-2; CDR3 protein: ASSQYTKTYVDNEQF
clone size: .; D gene: TRBD1; J gene: TRBJ1-2; V gene: TRBV19; CDR3 protein: ASSKFRTGVNYGYT
clone size: .; D gene: TRBD1; J gene: TRBJ2-2; V gene: TRBV29-1; CDR3 protein: SVDNPDRDGELF
clone size: once; D gene: .; J gene: TRBJ1-1; V gene: TRBV5-6; CDR3 protein: ASSSITTGAREAF
clone size: .; D gene: .; J gene: TRBJ2-7; V gene: TRBV6-6; CDR3 protein: ASSPKSYEQY
clone size: .; D gene: TRBD2; J gene: TRBJ2-5; V gene: TRBV7-2; CDR3 protein: ASSLSGGAVGEQY
clone size: .; D gene: .; J gene: TRBJ1-2; V gene: TRBV4-3; CDR3 protein: ASSQDRAGSYGYP
clone size: .; D gene: .; J gene: TRBJ2-7; V gene: TRBV21-1; CDR3 protein: ASRNLTGCEQY
clone size: .; D gene: TRBD1; J gene: TRBJ2-5; V gene: TRBV10-3; CDR3 protein: ATQGTAGETQY
clone size: once; D gene: .; J gene: TRBJ2-1; V gene: TRBV5-1; CDR3 protein: ASSLRDYNEQF
clone size: .; D gene: .; J gene: TRBJ1-1; V gene: TRBV19; CDR3 protein: ATIPQWSNTEAF
clone size: .; D gene: .; J gene: TRBJ1-4; V gene: TRBV5-1; CDR3 protein: ASSLELVRESRKNEKLF
clone size: .; D gene: TRBD2; J gene: TRBJ2-1; V gene: TRBV4-3; CDR3 protein: ASSQETGGYNEQF
clone size: few; D gene: .; J gene: TRBJ1-2; V gene: TRBV5-6; CDR3 protein: ASSLSRGAGYT
clone size: .; D gene: TRBD2; J gene: TRBJ2-2; V gene: TRBV6-1; CDR3 protein: AVQAGGPGELF
clone size: .; D gene: .; J gene: TRBJ2-6; V gene: TRBV11-1; CDR3 protein: ASNSGESGANVLT
clone size: .; D gene: TRBD2; J gene: TRBJ2-1; V gene: TRBV4-1; CDR3 protein: ASSGRGGVYNEQF
clone size: .; D gene: TRBD1; J gene: TRBJ1-2; V gene: TRBV19; CDR3 protein: ASNNIMGQPYGYT
clone size: .; D gene: .; J gene: TRBJ2-6; V gene: TRBV7-9; CDR3 protein: ATQRGSGANVLT
clone size: .; D gene: TRBD2; J gene: TRBJ2-5; V gene: TRBV5-1; CDR3 protein: ASSLGRTSGGAVETQY
clone size: few; D gene: TRBD1; J gene: TRBJ2-7; V gene: TRBV5-4; CDR3 protein: ASSLEGDRGSYEQY
clone size: few; D gene: .; J gene: TRBJ1-5; V gene: TRBV7-9; CDR3 protein: ASSLTTRGEPQH
clone size: .; D gene: TRBD1; J gene: TRBJ1-1; V gene: TRBV5-1; CDR3 protein: ASSQDRTEAF
clone size: .; D gene: .; J gene: TRBJ2-1; V gene: TRBV14; CDR3 protein: ASSQLRGRWNEQF
clone size: few; D gene: .; J gene: TRBJ2-7; V gene: TRBV7-9; CDR3 protein: ASSLTGNGEQY
clone size: .; D gene: TRBD2; J gene: TRBJ2-1; V gene: TRBV4-2; CDR3 protein: ASSQGGGLAGYNEQF
clone size: .; D gene: TRBD2; J gene: TRBJ2-5; V gene: TRBV13; CDR3 protein: ASSTTSGVETQY
clone size: .; D gene: .; J gene: TRBJ1-6; V gene: TRBV7-8; CDR3 protein: ASSEQGGNSPLH
clone size: .; D gene: .; J gene: TRBJ2-2; V gene: TRBV7-6; CDR3 protein: ASSLAIVEAGELF
clone size: .; D gene: .; J gene: TRBJ2-1; V gene: TRBV27; CDR3 protein: ASSLVRSRYYNEQF
clone size: once; D gene: .; J gene: TRBJ1-4; V gene: TRBV7-9; CDR3 protein: ASSPRAWGEKLF
clone size: .; D gene: .; J gene: TRBJ2-1; V gene: TRBV4-2; CDR3 protein: ASSQDPDSPPSNEQF
clone size: .; D gene: .; J gene: TRBJ2-2; V gene: TRBV6-5; CDR3 protein: ASSYVSGELF
clone size: .; D gene: .; J gene: TRBJ1-4; V gene: TRBV4-3; CDR3 protein: ASSLLYGGTNEKLF
clone size: .; D gene: .; J gene: TRBJ1-2; V gene: TRBV7-2; CDR3 protein: ASSLGGEGSGYT
clone size: .; D gene: TRBD2; J gene: .; V gene: TRBV5-6; CDR3 protein: ASSLGLAGPKSYEQY
clone size: .; D gene: .; J gene: TRBJ2-2; V gene: TRBV2; CDR3 protein: ASSLPYTGELF
clone size: few; D gene: TRBD1; J gene: TRBJ1-1; V gene: TRBV5-6; CDR3 protein: ASSLWDRYTEAF
clone size: few; D gene: .; J gene: TRBJ2-2; V gene: TRBV7-6; CDR3 protein: ASSLMAGTTGELF
clone size: .; D gene: TRBD1; J gene: TRBJ1-6; V gene: TRBV28; CDR3 protein: ASSLFGTGASPLH
clone size: few; D gene: .; J gene: TRBJ1-1; V gene: TRBV5-1; CDR3 protein: ASSDGQRNTEAF
clone size: few; D gene: TRBD1; J gene: TRBJ2-2; V gene: TRBV19; CDR3 protein: ASRGQGAAWAGELF
clone size: .; D gene: .; J gene: TRBJ1-2; V gene: TRBV5-6; CDR3 protein: ASSYGREVYLGYT
clone size: .; D gene: .; J gene: TRBJ2-7; V gene: TRBV7-2; CDR3 protein: ASSPREEGSYEQY
clone size: .; D gene: .; J gene: TRBJ1-3; V gene: TRBV6-1; CDR3 protein: ASSIDRTGNTIY
clone size: .; D gene: .; J gene: TRBJ1-2; V gene: TRBV7-9; CDR3 protein: ASSFGQEGYGYT
clone size: .; D gene: TRBD1; J gene: TRBJ2-7; V gene: TRBV4-1; CDR3 protein: ASSQVPETGSYEQY
clone size: .; D gene: TRBD1; J gene: TRBJ2-7; V gene: TRBV9; CDR3 protein: ASSPGQGTYEQY